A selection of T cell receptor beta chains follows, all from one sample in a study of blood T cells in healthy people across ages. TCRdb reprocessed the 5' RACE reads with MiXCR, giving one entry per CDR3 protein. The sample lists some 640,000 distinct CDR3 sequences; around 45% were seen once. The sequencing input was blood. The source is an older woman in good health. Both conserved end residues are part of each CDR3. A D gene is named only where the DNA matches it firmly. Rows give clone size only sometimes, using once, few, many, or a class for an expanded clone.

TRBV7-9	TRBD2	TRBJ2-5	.	TGTGCCAGCAGCGAGGGACTAGCGGGAGATCAAGAGACCCAGTACTTC	CASSEGLAGDQETQYF
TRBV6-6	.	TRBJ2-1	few	TGTGCCAGCAGTTACTCGGGGATCAGCGGAATCTACAATGAGCAGTTCTTC	CASSYSGISGIYNEQFF
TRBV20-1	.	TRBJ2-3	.	TGCAGTGCCCCCATATCGGACACGCAGTATTTT	CSAPISDTQYF
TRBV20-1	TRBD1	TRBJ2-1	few	TGCAGTGGGGTAGACTTGACAGGGGACAATGAGCAGTTCTTC	CSGVDLTGDNEQFF
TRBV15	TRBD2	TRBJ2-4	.	TGTGCCACCAGCAGAGGCCTAGCGGGAGAAAACATTCAGTACTTC	CATSRGLAGENIQYF
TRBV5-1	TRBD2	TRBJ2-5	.	TGCGCCAGCAGCTTGGGGACTAGCGGGCCCACCAATGAGCAGTACTTC	CASSLGTSGPTNEQYF
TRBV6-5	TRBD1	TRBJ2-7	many	TGTGCCAGCAGTCAGGACAGGAACGAGCAGTACTTC	CASSQDRNEQYF
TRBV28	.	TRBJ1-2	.	TGTGCCAGCAGTCGGGCGCAGGTGCGGGGCTACACCTTC	CASSRAQVRGYTF
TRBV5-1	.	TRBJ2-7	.	TGCGCCAGCAGCTTGGCCCCTACACCCTACTACGAGCAGTACTTC	CASSLAPTPYYEQYF
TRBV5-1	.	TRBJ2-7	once	TGCGCCAGCAGCTTGGTAGGAGGGGGAAACGAGCAGTACTTC	CASSLVGGGNEQYF
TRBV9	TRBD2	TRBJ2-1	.	TGTGCCAGCAGCACCTCAACAGCGGGAGGATACAATGAGCAGTTCTTC	CASSTSTAGGYNEQFF
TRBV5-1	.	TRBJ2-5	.	TGCGCCAGCAGCTTGTCGTGGCAACCGCAAGAGACCCAGTACTTC	CASSLSWQPQETQYF
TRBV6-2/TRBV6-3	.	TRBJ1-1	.	TGTGCCAGCAGTTACTCGATCGTCAGGGACACTGAAGCTTTCTTT	CASSYSIVRDTEAFF
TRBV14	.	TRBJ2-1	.	TGTGCCAGCAGCCAATACGCGGGAAGCTCCTACAATGAGCAGTTCTTC	CASSQYAGSSYNEQFF
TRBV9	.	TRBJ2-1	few	TGTGCCAGCAGCTCATCGCCCCAAGAAGGCAATGAGCAGTTCTTC	CASSSSPQEGNEQFF
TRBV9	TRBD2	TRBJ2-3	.	TGTGCCAGCAGCCATGAAAGAGCGGGGTGGACAGATACGCAGTATTTT	CASSHERAGWTDTQYF
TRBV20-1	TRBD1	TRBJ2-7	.	TGCAGTGCTAGAGACCTATCAGGCCGGGACAGCTCCTACGAGCAGTACTTC	CSARDLSGRDSSYEQYF
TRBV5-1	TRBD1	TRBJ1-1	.	TGCGCCAGCAGCCTTGACGGGACAGGCGACACTGAAGCTTTCTTT	CASSLDGTGDTEAFF
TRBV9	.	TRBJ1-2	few	TGTGCCAGCAGCGTAGAATCGGGCGGCTATGGCTACACCTTC	CASSVESGGYGYTF
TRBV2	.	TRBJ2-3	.	TGTGCCAGCGCGAAAGAGGTCGAAGATACGCAGTATTTT	CASAKEVEDTQYF
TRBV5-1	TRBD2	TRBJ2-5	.	TGCGCCAGCAGCTTCTCTGGGACTAGCGGGTTCCAAGAGACCCAGTACTTC	CASSFSGTSGFQETQYF
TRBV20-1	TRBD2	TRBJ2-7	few	TGCAGTGCTAGAGAGGGGACTAGCGCATACGAGCAGTACTTC	CSAREGTSAYEQYF
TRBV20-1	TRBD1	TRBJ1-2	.	TGCAGTGCTACTAGACAGGGGTCGACTAACTATGGCTACACCTTC	CSATRQGSTNYGYTF
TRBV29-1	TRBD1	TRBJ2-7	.	TGCAGCGTTGAAGGCACCGAAGGGGGCGCTTGGGGCAATGAGCAGTACTTC	CSVEGTEGGAWGNEQYF
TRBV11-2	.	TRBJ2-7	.	TGTGCCAGCAGCTTAGATGCCCAGGGGGGGTACTACGAGCAGTACTTC	CASSLDAQGGYYEQYF
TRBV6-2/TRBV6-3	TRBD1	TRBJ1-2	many	TGTGCCAGCAGACCCGACAGGGCCTATCGCTACACCTTC	CASRPDRAYRYTF
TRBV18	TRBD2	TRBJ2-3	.	TGTGCCAGCTCACCCACGAGAAGTAGCGGGACTAGCACAGATACGCAGTATTTT	CASSPTRSSGTSTDTQYF
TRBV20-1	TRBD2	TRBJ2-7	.	TGCAGTGCTAGATTGTCGGAGGGCGCTAGCGGAACACGCTCCTACGAGCAGTACTTC	CSARLSEGASGTRSYEQYF
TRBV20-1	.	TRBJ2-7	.	TGCAGTGCTCACGGGACTGACAGAGGCTACGAGCAGTACTTC	CSAHGTDRGYEQYF
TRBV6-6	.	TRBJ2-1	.	TGTGCCAGCGCATTAGCTCAAGCCCACAATGAGCAGTTCTTC	CASALAQAHNEQFF
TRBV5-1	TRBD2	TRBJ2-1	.	TGCGCCAGCAGCGGGGCTAGCGGGAGGCAGTACAATGAGCAGTTCTTC	CASSGASGRQYNEQFF
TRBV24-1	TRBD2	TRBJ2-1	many	TGTGCCACCAGTGACTATAGATTGGGCGGGAGGGCCGATGAGCAGTTCTTC	CATSDYRLGGRADEQFF
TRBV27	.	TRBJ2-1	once	TGTGCCAGCAAAAGGAGGGCCGACTCCTACAATGAGCAGTTCTTC	CASKRRADSYNEQFF
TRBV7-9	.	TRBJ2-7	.	TGTGCCAGCAGCTTAGGCCCAAGCAGAAGCCTTTCCTACGAGCAGTACTTC	CASSLGPSRSLSYEQYF
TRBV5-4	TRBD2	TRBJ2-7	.	TGTGCCAGCAGATGGGGACTAGCGGGAGCTGACGAGCAGTACTTC	CASRWGLAGADEQYF
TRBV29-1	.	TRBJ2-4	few	TGCAGCGTTGGACATGGAGGGAATGCCAAAAACATTCAGTACTTC	CSVGHGGNAKNIQYF
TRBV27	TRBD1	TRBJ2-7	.	TGTGCCAGCAGCACAACAGGGGACTACGAGCAGTACTTC	CASSTTGDYEQYF
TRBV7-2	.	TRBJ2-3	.	TGTGCCAGCAGCCGTTCTCGCGGGCGGGACGTCCGAATAAGCACAGATACGCAGTATTTT	CASSRSRGRDVRISTDTQYF
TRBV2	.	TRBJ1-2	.	TGTGCCAGCAGTCAGGGAAGGGAGACCGGCTACACCTTC	CASSQGRETGYTF
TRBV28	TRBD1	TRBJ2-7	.	TGTGCCAGCACCGGTAGGGGACAGGGTGTCTACGAGCAGTACTTC	CASTGRGQGVYEQYF
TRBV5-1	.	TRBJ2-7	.	TGCGCCAGCAGCCCCTCCGGGACCATCCCCTACGAGCAGTACTTC	CASSPSGTIPYEQYF
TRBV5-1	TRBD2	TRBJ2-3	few	TGCGCCAGCAGCTTGCCTGGACTAGCGGGGGGAGATACGCAGTATTTT	CASSLPGLAGGDTQYF
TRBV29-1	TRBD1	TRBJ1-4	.	TGCAGCGTTGTAGGGACAGCTAATGAAAAACTGTTTTTT	CSVVGTANEKLFF
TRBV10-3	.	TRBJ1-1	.	TGTGCCATCAGTGAGGCCCCGGCCGGGAACACTGAAGCTTTCTTT	CAISEAPAGNTEAFF
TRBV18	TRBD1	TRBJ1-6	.	TGTGCCAGCTCAGCAGACAGGGGTTATTCACCCCTCCACTTT	CASSADRGYSPLHF
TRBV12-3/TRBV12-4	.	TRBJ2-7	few	TGTGCCAGCAGTTTAGCTAGCGGATACAATGAGCAGTACTTC	CASSLASGYNEQYF
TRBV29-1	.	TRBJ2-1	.	TGCAGCGTTGAAGATTACGGCGGGACTCACAATGGGCAGTTCTTC	CSVEDYGGTHNGQFF
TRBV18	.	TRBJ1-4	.	TGTGCCAGCTCACGCGGGACGGATAATGAAAAACTGTTTTTT	CASSRGTDNEKLFF
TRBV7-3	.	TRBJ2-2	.	TGTGCCTGCAGCGCAGGGCCATGGGGAGGGGAGCTGTTTTTT	CACSAGPWGGELFF
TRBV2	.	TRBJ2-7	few	TGTGCCAGCAGTATGGGACTGAGCTACGAGCAGTACTTC	CASSMGLSYEQYF
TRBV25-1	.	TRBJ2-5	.	TGTGCCAGCAGTGAGGCGAGGGGCCAAGAGACCCAGTACTTC	CASSEARGQETQYF
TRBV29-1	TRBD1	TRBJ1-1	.	TGCAGCGCAGGGACAGGGCAGAACACTGAAGCTTTCTTT	CSAGTGQNTEAFF